The 9 T cell receptor beta chains in this list originate from one sample, sequenced in a study of T cell responses to AZD1222 COVID-19 vaccine. Sequencing was performed with immunoSEQ multiplex PCR; in TCRdb, only in-frame clones are kept and a portion is missing. The data show 120,000 to 150,000 clones, with 70% to 90% seen just once and 5% to 5.5% held by the top ten. The sequencing used peripheral blood, collected 28 days after the second AZD1222 dose. Receptor source: an adult who received the AZD1222 COVID-19 vaccine.

A single count supports this clone. The chain has TRBV11-2 and TRBJ2-5; TRBD2 agrees at 7 bases. This CDR3 is 14 amino acids long. Germline V lookup: CDR1 SGHAT, CDR2 FQNNGV. The V and J ends lost 7 bases and 7 bases, in that order; junction bases with no gene match: 12. CDR3 nucleotides: TGTGCCAGCATCAATGAAGAGGGGAGGGGGACCCAGTACTTC. This encodes CASINEEGRGTQYF. The variable domain in full, with the rest retrieved from reference TRBV11-2 and TRBJ2-5, is EAGVAQSPRYKIIEKRQSVAFWCNPISGHATLYWYQQILGQGPKLLIQFQNNGVVDDSQLPKDRFSAERLKGVDSTLKIQPAKLEDSAVYLCASINEEGRGTQYFGPGTRLLVL.

This chain connects TRBV30 to TRBJ1-3; D unresolved. The V end was cut by 2 bases, the J end by 5 bases, with 16 bases between. The CDR3 length is 15 residues. Per the germline V gene, CDR1 is GTSNPN and CDR2 is SVGIG (reference sequence). This chain's CDR3 is CAWSQSSGGRNTIYF. The CDR3 DNA sequence: TGTGCCTGGAGTCAATCATCCGGAGGCAGAAACACCATATATTTT.

This chain links TRBV6-6 with TRBJ1-2; D unclear. V dropped 8 bases and J dropped 3 bases, with 7 bases sitting between them. The CDR3 totals 11 residues. CDR1 and CDR2 from the germline V gene are MNHNY and SVGAGI (reference sequence). In nucleotides, the CDR3 is TGTGCCAGCTCCCGGGACTATGGCTACACCTTC. Protein product: CASSRDYGYTF.

This sequence joins TRBV27 and TRBJ2-5; 9 nucleotides line up with TRBD1. The V and J ends lost 7 bases and 4 bases, in that order; junction bases with no gene match: 7. The CDR3 length is 14 residues. Germline values: CDR1 MNHEY, CDR2 SMNVEV (reference sequence). This CDR3 reads CASTGWGQGETQYF. CDR3 DNA sequence: TGTGCCAGCACCGGCTGGGGACAGGGAGAGACCCAGTACTTC.

The chain joins TRBV7-7 to TRBJ2-5, with D perhaps TRBD1 (7 bases). Trimming stripped 10 bases from V and 2 bases from J, with 23 bases between. The V gene's germline CDR1 is SSHAT and CDR2 FNYEAQ (reference sequence). This CDR3 is built from 16 residues. The CDR3 DNA is TGTGCCACCTCGGCTAGGGCAGGGGGAGGTCAAGAGACCCAGTACTTC. The encoded protein is CATSARAGGGQETQYF.

This clone appeared once. The J gene is TRBJ1-2, the V gene TRBV19; D possibly corresponds to TRBD1 (6 bases). The germline V gene has CDR1 LNHDA and CDR2 SQIVND (reference sequence). The CDR3 sequence is 15 residues long. The V and J ends lost 6 bases and 4 bases respectively, with 18 bases between them. The CDR3 reads CASRNPGQVTYGYTF. DNA of the CDR3: TGTGCCAGTAGGAATCCGGGACAAGTAACCTATGGCTACACCTTC.

The V call is TRBV10-3, the J call TRBJ1-1; D may be TRBD1 (5 bases). The CDR3 covers 14 residues. Trimming left V 3 bases short and J 5 bases short, with 13 bases between. Germline loops: CDR1 ENHRY, CDR2 SYGVKD. CDR3: CAISEQVTATEAFF. For the CDR3, the DNA is TGTGCCATCAGTGAACAGGTTACTGCGACTGAAGCTTTCTTT.

The chain has TRBV30 and TRBJ1-1, with D unresolved. With 5 bases removed from V and 0 bases from J, the gap between germline ends came to 7 bases. Germline-derived CDR1 and CDR2 are GTSNPN and SVGIG (reference sequence). The CDR3 has 12 amino acids. The chain's CDR3 is CAWGPLNTEAFF. The CDR3 nucleotides read TGTGCCTGGGGCCCCCTGAACACTGAAGCTTTCTTT.

This clone has a single count. The same CDR3 also results from other DNA sequences found in this sample. The chain joins TRBV11-2 to TRBJ1-1, with 8 bases identical to TRBD1. Germline trimming cut 3 bases from V and 4 bases from J; bases unmatched to any gene: 4. The germline gives CDR1 SGHAT, CDR2 FQNNGV. The CDR3 extends over 14 amino acids. Here the CDR3 reads CASSFGQGGTEAFF. DNA of the CDR3: TGTGCCAGCAGCTTCGGACAGGGTGGCACTGAAGCTTTCTTT.